This TCR beta chain was captured in a study of blood T cells in healthy people across ages. CDR1 MNHEY and CDR2 SVGAGI come from the germline V gene. The CDR3 spans 15 residues. A second PCR, run for roughly 7 to 11 cycles, used a sample-barcoded 5' primer plus a J-beta primer mix. TCRdb reprocessed the 5' RACE reads with MiXCR, giving one entry per CDR3 protein. The sample records 550,000 to 800,000 distinct CDR3 sequences, roughly 21% being singletons. The chain links TRBV6-5 to TRBJ2-5, with 8 bases aligning to TRBD1. The closer fit of TRBJ2-7 to the DNA end suggests the J call may be wrong. Sequencing was carried out using blood. This receptor was identified in a man between 65 and 80 years old in good health. The chain's CDR3 is CASSYSRGPDYEQYF. In DNA form, the CDR3 reads TGTGCCAGCAGTTACAGCAGGGGGCCTGACTACGAGCAGTACTTC.